In this sample, the clone carrying this T cell receptor (beta chain) turned up many times. The TCR library protocol was used to attach unique molecular identifiers. These identifiers were attached to individual cDNA molecules. TCRdb reprocessed the 5' RACE reads with MiXCR, giving one entry per CDR3 protein. The sample has tens of thousands of distinct CDR3 sequences; around 9.3% are singletons. The V end lost 0 bases, the J end lost 7 bases, and 9 bases lay between the germline ends. The CDR3 totals 13 residues. Germline lookup yields CDR1 LGHDT and CDR2 YNNKEL (reference sequence). This specimen comes from a study of early T cells in non-severe SARS-CoV-2 infection.

V and J are TRBV3-1 and TRBJ1-1, with D perhaps TRBD1 (5 bases). The source is an adult who was a healthcare worker with PCR-confirmed SARS-CoV-2 infection or an uninfected control (not recorded which). The sequencing input was whole blood. Here the CDR3 reads CASSQEGLNEAFF. CDR3 coding DNA: TGTGCCAGCAGCCAAGAGGGACTTAATGAAGCTTTCTTT.